The 17 T cell receptor beta chains listed next were all sequenced from one sample in a study of blood T cell repertoires in COVID-19. Assay: immunoSEQ multiplex PCR; the TCRdb copy retains only in-frame clones and omits some. The repertoire has 100,000 or so clones, 82% of them found once; the top ten carry 11%. Source material: peripheral blood. These receptor sequences come from a man between 65 and 85 years old with active or convalescent COVID-19.

This chain connects TRBV6-1 to TRBJ1-3; 7 nucleotides match TRBD1. CDR1 and CDR2 (germline): MNHNS, SASEGT. The junction had 15 bases not matched to a gene; V was cut back by 3 bases and J by 1 base. CDR3 length: 19 residues. The CDR3 bases are TGTGCCAGCAGTGACATGCCGGTCCGACAGGGATCTTCTGGAAACACCATATATTTT. It specifies CASSDMPVRQGSSGNTIYF.

This chain uses TRBV6-5 with TRBJ2-5; D remains unclear. Germline CDR1 is MNHEY and CDR2 is SVGAGI. Deletions cut 6 bases from V and 4 bases from J, with 15 bases between. The CDR3 spans 14 residues. The chain's CDR3 is CASSERGVGETQYF. In DNA form, the CDR3 reads TGTGCCAGCAGCGAGCGTGGCGTAGGAGAGACCCAGTACTTC.

V gene TRBV3-1 (or the pseudogene TRBV3-2) combines with J gene TRBJ1-5, with no clear D. The CDR3 is made up of 15 amino acids. The V end lost 1 base, the J end lost 2 bases, and 9 bases lay between the germline ends. Germline V gives CDR1 LGHDT, CDR2 YNNKEL (reference sequence). CDR3 coding DNA: TGTGCCAGCAGCCAAGGAGGTTTGGGCAATCAGCCCCAGCATTTT. Its protein is CASSQGGLGNQPQHF.

The V and J genes are TRBV5-1 and TRBJ2-7; 9 positions agree with TRBD1. V shed 0 bases, J shed 1 base, and the junction held 5 bases outside the gene matches. Germline lookup yields CDR1 SGHRS and CDR2 YFSETQ. CDR3 length: 16 amino acids. CDR3: CASSLVDRGGSYEQYF. The DNA for the CDR3 is TGCGCCAGCAGCTTGGTTGACAGGGGGGGTTCCTACGAGCAGTACTTC.

The rearrangement joins TRBV18 to TRBJ2-7, with D uncertain. The germline V gene has CDR1 KGHSH and CDR2 LQKENI. This CDR3 has 13 residues. The V end was cut by 3 bases, the J end by 1 base, with 7 bases between. CDR3 sequence: CASSPPVSYEQYF. As DNA, the CDR3 is TGTGCCAGCTCACCTCCGGTATCCTACGAGCAGTACTTC.

This chain connects TRBV5-1 to TRBJ2-2; tentative D call: TRBD1 (6 bases). Trimming removed 4 bases from V and 1 base from J, with 8 bases in between. The CDR3 has 14 amino acids. Germline V gives CDR1 SGHRS, CDR2 YFSETQ. CDR3 loop: CASSQDRNTGELFF. The CDR3 DNA reads as TGCGCCAGCAGCCAGGACAGGAACACCGGGGAGCTGTTTTTT. Together with reference TRBV5-1 and TRBJ2-2, the CDR3 gives the full variable domain: KAGVTQTPRYLIKTRGQQVTLSCSPISGHRSVSWYQQTPGQGLQFLFEYFSETQRNKGNFPGRFSGRQFSNSRSEMNVSTLELGDSALYLCASSQDRNTGELFFGEGSRLTVL.

CDR3 DNA sequence: TGTGCCAGCAGCCGACTAGCGGTCCAAGAGACCCAGTACTTC. It encodes CASSRLAVQETQYF. V gene TRBV6-2 or TRBV6-3 combines with J gene TRBJ2-5, with 9 bases that match TRBD2. The CDR3 has 14 residues. Trimming took 6 bases from V and 1 from J; bases not matched to a gene: 3. Per germline, CDR1 MNHEY and CDR2 SVGEGT.

This chain connects TRBV19 to TRBJ2-1; 7 bases line up with TRBD2. CDR3 size: 15 residues. In germline, CDR1 is LNHDA, CDR2 SQIVND (reference sequence). The junction had 8 bases not matched to a gene; V was cut back by 7 bases and J by 2 bases. The CDR3 region has the DNA TGTGCCAGTACTCCGGGACTACCTACCTACAATGAGCAGTTCTTC. This codes for CASTPGLPTYNEQFF.

The chain couples TRBV7-9 to TRBJ1-2; D gene ambiguous. The CDR3 loop spans 14 amino acids. The germline V and J ends were trimmed by 4 bases and 4 bases, with 13 bases remaining between them. CDR1 is SEHNR, CDR2 FQNEAQ, per germline (reference sequence). This CDR3 is CASSSLAGSYGYTF. In DNA, the CDR3 is TGTGCCAGCAGCTCCCTAGCGGGGTCCTATGGCTACACCTTC.

V and J are TRBV7-2 and TRBJ2-5; 7 bases line up with TRBD2. Germline V gene sequence: CDR1 SGHTA, CDR2 FQGNSA. Losses at the gene ends were 5 bases for V and 1 base for J; bases not matched to a gene: 13. This CDR3 comprises 17 residues. CDR3 nucleotide sequence: TGTGCCAGCAGCCCTCACCTTTGGGCGGGGGTCCAAGAGACCCAGTACTTC. Residues: CASSPHLWAGVQETQYF. The whole variable domain, remainder taken from reference TRBV7-2 and TRBJ2-5, is GAGVSQSPSNKVTEKGKDVELRCDPISGHTALYWYRQSLGQGLEFLIYFQGNSAPDKSGLPSDRFSAERTGGSVSTLTIQRTQQEDSAVYLCASSPHLWAGVQETQYFGPGTRLLVL.

V and J are TRBV11-3 and TRBJ1-2; D remains ambiguous. The CDR3 is 10 residues long. Between the trimmed V and J ends, which lost 8 bases and 9 bases, there was a span of 10 bases. CDR1 is SGHNT, CDR2 YENEEA, per germline. The CDR3 is CASGLDSYTF. DNA of the CDR3: TGTGCCAGCGGATTAGACAGCTACACCTTC.

This clone was seen a few times. The J gene is TRBJ1-5, the V gene TRBV30; D is perhaps TRBD1 (5 bases). The CDR3 spans 12 residues. The germline V gene encodes CDR1 GTSNPN and CDR2 SVGIG (reference sequence). V dropped 7 bases and J dropped 9 bases, with 16 bases sitting between them. CDR3 DNA: TGTGCCTCGGGGGAGGCCGCCGGGCCCCAGCATTTT. This encodes CASGEAAGPQHF.

The chain has TRBV6-6 and TRBJ2-3; 7 bases are shared with TRBD1. Germline CDR1 MNHNY, CDR2 SVGAGI (reference sequence). With 3 bases clipped from V and 4 bases from J, the junction kept 4 bases outside the gene matches. This CDR3 region has 14 residues. CDR3 bases: TGTGCCAGCAGTTATTCGACAGGGTCAGATACGCAGTATTTT. Translating gives CASSYSTGSDTQYF.

The chain combines TRBV6-4 with TRBJ1-4; D is unresolved. CDR1 MRHNA and CDR2 SNTAGT come from the germline V gene. The CDR3 loop spans 12 amino acids. The ends were cut back, 11 bases at V and 8 bases at J, with 15 bases in the middle. The DNA for the CDR3 is TGTGCCGCGAGAAGCCTGTGGGAAAAACTGTTTTTT. This codes for CAARSLWEKLFF.

The chain carries TRBV6-2 or TRBV6-3 and TRBJ1-5; D unresolved. Deletions cut 6 bases from V and 7 bases from J, with 13 bases between. CDR1 is MNHEY, CDR2 SVGEGT, per germline. CDR3 length equals 13 residues. The CDR3 nucleotides are TGTGCCAGCAGCTGGGTTGAGCGGCAGCCCCAGCATTTT. Translating gives CASSWVERQPQHF.

The chain couples TRBV6-6 to TRBJ2-3; TRBD2 agrees at 7 bases. This CDR3 contains 12 residues. Germline V gene lookup returns CDR1 MNHNY and CDR2 SVGAGI (reference sequence). The V and J ends lost 4 bases and 6 bases, in that order; junction bases with no gene match: 1. The CDR3 nucleotides are TGTGCCAGCAGTTGGGGGGGTGATACGCAGTATTTT. This encodes CASSWGGDTQYF.

This clone is a singleton in its sample. The chain carries TRBV18 and TRBJ2-5, with D uncertain. This CDR3 region has 12 residues. Germline V gene lookup returns CDR1 KGHSH and CDR2 LQKENI. Trimming stripped 3 bases from V and 1 base from J, with 3 bases between. The CDR3, as DNA: TGTGCCAGCTCACCCGTCCAAGAGACCCAGTACTTC. Translating gives CASSPVQETQYF.